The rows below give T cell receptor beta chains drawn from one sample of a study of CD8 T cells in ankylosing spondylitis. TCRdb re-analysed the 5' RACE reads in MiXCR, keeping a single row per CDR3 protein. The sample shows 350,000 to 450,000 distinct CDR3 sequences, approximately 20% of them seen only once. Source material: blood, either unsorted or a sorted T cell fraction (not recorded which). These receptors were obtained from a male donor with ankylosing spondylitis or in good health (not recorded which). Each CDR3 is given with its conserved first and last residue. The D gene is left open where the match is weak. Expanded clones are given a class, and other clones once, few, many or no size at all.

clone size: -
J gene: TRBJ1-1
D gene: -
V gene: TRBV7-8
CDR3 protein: CASTGPWGARLGAFF
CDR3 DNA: TGTGCCAGCACGGGACCTTGGGGGGCTAGGTTGGGAGCTTTCTTT

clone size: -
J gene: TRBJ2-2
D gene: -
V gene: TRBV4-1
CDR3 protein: CASRTLTGGAGELFF
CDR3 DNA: TGCGCCAGCAGAACATTAACAGGGGGGGCCGGGGAGCTGTTTTTT

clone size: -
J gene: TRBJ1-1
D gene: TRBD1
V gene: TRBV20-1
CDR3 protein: CSANRGLTMNTEAFF
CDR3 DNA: TGCAGTGCGAACAGGGGGCTCACCATGAACACTGAAGCTTTCTTT

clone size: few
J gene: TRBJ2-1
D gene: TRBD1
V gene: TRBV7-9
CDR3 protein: CASSTGMTGQGNEQFF
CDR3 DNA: TGTGCCAGCAGCACTGGGATGACAGGGCAGGGCAATGAGCAGTTCTTC

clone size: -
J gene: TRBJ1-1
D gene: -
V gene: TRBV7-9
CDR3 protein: CASSLGGVGVTEAFF
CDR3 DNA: TGTGCCAGCAGCCTAGGGGGGGTGGGAGTTACTGAAGCTTTCTTT

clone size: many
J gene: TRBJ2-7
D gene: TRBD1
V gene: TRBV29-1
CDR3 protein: CSVETGVGYEQYF
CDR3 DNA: TGCAGCGTGGAAACAGGGGTGGGCTACGAGCAGTACTTC

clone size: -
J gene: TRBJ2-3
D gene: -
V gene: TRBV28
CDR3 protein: CASSSLRGQITDTQYF
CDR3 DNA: TGTGCCAGCAGTTCCTTGCGGGGGCAAATCACAGATACGCAGTATTTT

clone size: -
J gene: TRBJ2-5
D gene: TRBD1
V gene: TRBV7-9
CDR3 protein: CASSTQGVKSETQYF
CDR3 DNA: TGTGCCAGCAGCACGCAGGGGGTAAAATCGGAGACCCAGTACTTC

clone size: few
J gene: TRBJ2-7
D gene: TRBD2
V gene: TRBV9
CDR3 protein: CASSVASSGASYEQYF
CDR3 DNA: TGTGCCAGCAGCGTAGCCTCTAGCGGGGCATCCTACGAGCAGTACTTC

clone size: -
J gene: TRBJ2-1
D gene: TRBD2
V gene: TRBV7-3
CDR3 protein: CASSLTGSGLDNEQFF
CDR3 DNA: TGTGCCAGCAGCTTAACGGGTAGCGGGTTAGACAATGAGCAGTTCTTC

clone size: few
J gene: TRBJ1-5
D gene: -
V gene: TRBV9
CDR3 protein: CASSVGSGPPQHF
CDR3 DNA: TGTGCCAGCAGCGTAGGTAGTGGACCGCCCCAGCATTTT

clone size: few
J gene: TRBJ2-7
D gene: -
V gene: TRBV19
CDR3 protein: CASSATGPTYEQYF
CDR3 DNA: TGTGCCAGCTCAGCCACAGGGCCCACCTACGAGCAGTACTTC

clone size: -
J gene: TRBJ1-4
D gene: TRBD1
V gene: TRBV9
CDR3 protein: CASSHNRQGDEKLFF
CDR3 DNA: TGTGCCAGCAGCCATAACCGACAGGGGGACGAAAAACTGTTTTTT

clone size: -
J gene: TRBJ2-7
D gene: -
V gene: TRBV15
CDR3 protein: CATRSLDSPYEQYF
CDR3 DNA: TGTGCCACCAGGAGTCTCGACAGCCCCTACGAGCAGTACTTC

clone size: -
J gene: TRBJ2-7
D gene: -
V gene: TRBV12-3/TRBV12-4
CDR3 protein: CASSLGGEGSYEQYF
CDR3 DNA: TGTGCCAGCAGCCTAGGGGGAGAGGGATCCTACGAGCAGTACTTC

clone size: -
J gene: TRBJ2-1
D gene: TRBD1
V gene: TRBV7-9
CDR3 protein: CASSLRTGARHEQFF
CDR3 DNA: TGTGCCAGCAGCTTAAGGACAGGGGCGAGGCATGAGCAGTTCTTC

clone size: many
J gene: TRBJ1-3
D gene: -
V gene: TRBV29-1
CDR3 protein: CSVERGSGNTIYF
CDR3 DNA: TGCAGCGTTGAAAGAGGCTCTGGAAACACCATATATTTT

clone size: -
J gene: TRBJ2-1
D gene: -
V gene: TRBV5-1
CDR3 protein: CASSPPPRDRVYNEQFF
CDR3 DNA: TGCGCCAGCAGCCCCCCTCCCAGGGACCGGGTCTACAATGAGCAGTTCTTC

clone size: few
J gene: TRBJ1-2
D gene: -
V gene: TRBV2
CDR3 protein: CASSSNFGGFNGYTF
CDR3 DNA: TGTGCCAGCAGTTCTAATTTCGGCGGGTTTAATGGCTACACCTTC

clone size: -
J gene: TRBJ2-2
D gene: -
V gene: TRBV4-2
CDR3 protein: CASSRARTGELFF
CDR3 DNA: TGTGCCAGCAGCCGCGCTCGGACCGGGGAGCTGTTTTTT

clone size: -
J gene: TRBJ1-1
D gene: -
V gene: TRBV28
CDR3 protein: CASSFVAEAFF
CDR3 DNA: TGTGCCAGCAGTTTTGTGGCTGAAGCTTTCTTT

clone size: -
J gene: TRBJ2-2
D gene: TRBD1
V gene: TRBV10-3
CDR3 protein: CAISLDRGTGELFF
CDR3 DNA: TGTGCCATCAGTCTGGACAGGGGCACCGGGGAGCTGTTTTTT

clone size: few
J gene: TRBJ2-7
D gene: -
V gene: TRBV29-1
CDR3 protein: CSVEDPTASYEQYF
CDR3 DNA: TGCAGCGTTGAAGATCCGACAGCCTCCTACGAGCAGTACTTC

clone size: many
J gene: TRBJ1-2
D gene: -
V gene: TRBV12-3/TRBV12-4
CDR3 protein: CATTRGLADYGYTF
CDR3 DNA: TGTGCCACTACGAGGGGATTGGCGGACTATGGCTACACCTTC

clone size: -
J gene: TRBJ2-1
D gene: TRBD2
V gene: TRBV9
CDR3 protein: CASSVVGGGYNEQFF
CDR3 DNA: TGTGCCAGCAGCGTAGTTGGGGGGGGTTACAATGAGCAGTTCTTC

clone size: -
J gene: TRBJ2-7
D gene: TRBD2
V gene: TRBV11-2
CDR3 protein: CASSAGLAGGRVREQYF
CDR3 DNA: TGTGCCAGCAGCGCAGGACTAGCGGGGGGCCGCGTCCGCGAGCAGTACTTC

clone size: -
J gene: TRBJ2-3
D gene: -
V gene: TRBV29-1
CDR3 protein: CSVDGGLADTQYF
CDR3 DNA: TGCAGCGTTGACGGTGGGTTGGCAGATACGCAGTATTTT

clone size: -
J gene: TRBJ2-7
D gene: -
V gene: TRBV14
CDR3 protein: CASSLILGDEQYF
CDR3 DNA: TGTGCCAGCAGCCTCATCCTGGGCGACGAGCAGTACTTC

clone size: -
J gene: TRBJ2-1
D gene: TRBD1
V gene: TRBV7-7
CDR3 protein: CASSPWSGGSYNEQFF
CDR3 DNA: TGTGCTAGCAGCCCCTGGTCAGGGGGCTCCTACAATGAGCAGTTCTTC

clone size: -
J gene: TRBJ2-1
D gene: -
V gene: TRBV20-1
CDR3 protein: CSASRPQGYNEQFF
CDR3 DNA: TGCAGTGCTAGCCGCCCCCAGGGCTACAATGAGCAGTTCTTC

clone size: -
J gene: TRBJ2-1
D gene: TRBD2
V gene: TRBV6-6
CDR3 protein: CASSYARGDEQFF
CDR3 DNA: TGTGCCAGCAGTTACGCTCGGGGGGATGAGCAGTTCTTC

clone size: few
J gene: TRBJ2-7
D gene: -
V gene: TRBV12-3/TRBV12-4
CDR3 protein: CASSHTGGFYEQYF
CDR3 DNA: TGTGCCAGCAGCCACACAGGTGGTTTCTACGAGCAGTACTTC